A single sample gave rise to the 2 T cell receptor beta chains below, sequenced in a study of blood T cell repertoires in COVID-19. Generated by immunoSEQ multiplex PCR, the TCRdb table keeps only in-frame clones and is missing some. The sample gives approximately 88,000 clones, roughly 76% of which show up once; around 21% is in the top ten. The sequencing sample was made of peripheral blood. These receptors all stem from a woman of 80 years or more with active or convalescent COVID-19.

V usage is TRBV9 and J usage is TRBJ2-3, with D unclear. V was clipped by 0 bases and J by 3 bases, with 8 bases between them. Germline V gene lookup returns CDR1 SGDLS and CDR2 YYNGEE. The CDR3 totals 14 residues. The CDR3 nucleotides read TGTGCCAGCAGCGTAGCGGTCGGGACAGATACGCAGTATTTT. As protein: CASSVAVGTDTQYF.

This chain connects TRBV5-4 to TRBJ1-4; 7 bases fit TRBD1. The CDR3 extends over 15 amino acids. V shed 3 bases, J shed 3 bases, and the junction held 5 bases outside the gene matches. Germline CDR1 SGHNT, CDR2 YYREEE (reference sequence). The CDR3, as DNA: TGTGCCAGCAGCTCGCGGACAGGAGCTAATGAAAAACTGTTTTTT. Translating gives CASSSRTGANEKLFF.